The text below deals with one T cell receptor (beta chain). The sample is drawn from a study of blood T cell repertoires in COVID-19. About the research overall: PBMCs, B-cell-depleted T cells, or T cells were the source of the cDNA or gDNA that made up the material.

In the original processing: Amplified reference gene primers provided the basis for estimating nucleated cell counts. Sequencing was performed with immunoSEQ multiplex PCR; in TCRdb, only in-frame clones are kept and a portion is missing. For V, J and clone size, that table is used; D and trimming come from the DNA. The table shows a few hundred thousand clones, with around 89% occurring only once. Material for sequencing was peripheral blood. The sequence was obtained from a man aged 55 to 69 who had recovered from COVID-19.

The chain's CDR3 is CASSERVGGGYTF. As DNA, the CDR3 is TGTGCCAGCAGTGAAAGAGTCGGGGGAGGCTACACCTTC. This chain connects TRBV6-1 to TRBJ1-2; possibly TRBD1 for D (5 bases). CDR3 length: 13 residues. CDR1 and CDR2 (germline): MNHNS, SASEGT. The V gene lost 2 bases and the J gene lost 8 bases, with 12 bases spanning the gap.